This TCR beta chain was sequenced in a study of Graves' ophthalmopathy and Graves' hyperthyroidism. Study-wide findings and caveats: For separating ophthalmopathy from stable hyperthyroidism, a 13-signature model gave under 90% sensitivity and around 76% specificity.

The CDR3 extends over 14 amino acids. Trimming removed 6 bases at V and 4 bases at J, with 13 bases between. Germline V gives CDR1 MNHEY, CDR2 SVGEGT. CDR3 regions of TCR beta were amplified from RNA transcripts. The first round was an RT-PCR with HTBI primers, and the second round was a multiplex PCR. One entry per CDR3 protein, called by TCRdb with MiXCR from the multiplex PCR reads. The sample lists approximately 380,000 distinct CDR3 sequences, around 21% occurring once. This clonotype was seen at least ten times. Its antigen is unidentified. Stable hyperthyroid donors showed no ophthalmopathy during 18 months follow-up. Hyperthyroidism patients were newly diagnosed, ill under 2 months, and aged 18 to 65 years. Lactation, pregnancy, uncontrolled infections and other autoimmune diseases were all grounds for excluding patients.

This receptor was taken from a woman under 30 with stable Graves' hyperthyroidism. The rearrangement uses TRBV6-2 or TRBV6-3 and TRBJ1-5; weak D call: TRBD1 (5 bases). The sequenced sample consisted of peripheral blood. CDR3 protein: CASRHAGGNQPQHF. The CDR3, as DNA: TGTGCCAGCAGACACGCGGGGGGGAATCAGCCCCAGCATTTT.